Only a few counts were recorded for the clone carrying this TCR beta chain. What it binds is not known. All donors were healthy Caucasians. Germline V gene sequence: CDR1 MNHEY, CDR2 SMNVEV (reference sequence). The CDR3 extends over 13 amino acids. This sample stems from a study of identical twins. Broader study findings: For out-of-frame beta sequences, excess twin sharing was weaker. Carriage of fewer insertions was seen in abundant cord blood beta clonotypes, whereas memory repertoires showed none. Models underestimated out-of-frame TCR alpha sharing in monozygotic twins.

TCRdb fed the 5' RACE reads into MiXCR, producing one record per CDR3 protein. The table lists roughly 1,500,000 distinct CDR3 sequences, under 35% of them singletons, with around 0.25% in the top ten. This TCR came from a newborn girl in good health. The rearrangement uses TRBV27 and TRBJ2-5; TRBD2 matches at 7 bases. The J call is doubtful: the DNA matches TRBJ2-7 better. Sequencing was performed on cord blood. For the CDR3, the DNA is TGTGCCAGCAGTTTATCATCGGGGGGCGAGCAGTACTTC. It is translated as CASSLSSGGEQYF.